The rows below give T cell receptor beta chains drawn from one sample of a study of T-cell memory formation after mild COVID-19. One entry per CDR3 protein results from TCRdb running MiXCR on the 5' RACE reads. The sample consists of hundreds of thousands of distinct CDR3 sequences, about a quarter of them appearing once. Sequenced sample: PBMCs or a T cell subset sorted from them (not recorded which). Receptors were obtained from an adult woman who had mild COVID-19 (a few samples of this study predate the infection). Cell type and time point are not known. The conserved cysteine and the conserved F or W are not part of the CDR3 here. The order of the fields is V gene, CDR3 protein.

TRBV7-9 ASSLGAGVDEQF
TRBV4-3 ASSQGQRNVSYEQY
TRBV7-8 ASSPGGGGLKNEQF
TRBV5-6 ASSLAGLEADTQY
TRBV14 ASSQVPGQSGDNEQF
TRBV20-1 SARGRGEGYEAF
TRBV5-1 ASSLRGRGEQY
TRBV6-5 ASSWTGDTGELF
TRBV2 ASSEYTDSYEQY
TRBV4-2 ASSPMGTSGTDTQY
TRBV20-1 SVTPLTSGGAYEQY
TRBV7-8 ASSWETGGGHSPLH
TRBV25-1 ASSDPRQGDNEQF
TRBV5-4 ASSTNPGQGFTEAF
TRBV7-9 ASSLRGGRTDTQY
TRBV3-1 ASSLLRSTDTQY
TRBV12-3/TRBV12-4 ASSLAVLAATDTQY
TRBV18 ASSPRVAGGGEQF